One sample yielded the 19 T cell receptor beta chains listed below, sequenced in a study of shared clonotypes between healthy human individuals. Here immunoSEQ multiplex PCR was the method, and the copy in TCRdb shows in-frame clones only, minus some. This table has 2 million to 2.5 million clones, roughly 95% appearing once. In the naive CD8 group, cells lacked CD45RO and were positively selected for CCR7, so terminally differentiated effector memory CD45RA+ cells were left out. The sequenced material came from naive CD8+ T cells sorted from blood. These receptors all stem from a man aged 18 to 29 in good health.

The chain is built from TRBV5-6 and TRBJ1-1; 8 bases agree with TRBD1. The CDR3 covers 15 residues. The V gene end was trimmed by 4 bases and the J gene end by 4 bases; junction bases not matched to a gene: 9. CDR1 and CDR2 (germline): SGHDT, YYEEEE. The CDR3 DNA is TGTGCCAGCAGCGGCGGACAGGGAAAAATCACTGAAGCTTTCTTT. Protein product: CASSGGQGKITEAFF.

With regard to this clone: Other DNA sequences from this sample encode an identical CDR3 as well. The rearrangement joins TRBV27 to TRBJ1-5; 8 bases are a match to TRBD1. The V segment lost 6 bases and the J segment 4 bases; nucleotides outside the gene matches: 5. The CDR3 loop spans 14 amino acids. The germline V gene has CDR1 MNHEY and CDR2 SMNVEV (reference sequence). CDR3 DNA: TGTGCCAGCAGCTTTACAGGGGGGAATCAGCCCCAGCATTTT. Protein sequence: CASSFTGGNQPQHF.

The chain carries TRBV9 and TRBJ2-1, with D maybe TRBD2 (6 bases). Germline V gene sequence: CDR1 SGDLS, CDR2 YYNGEE. Trimming cost V 2 bases and J 10 bases, with 16 bases left between them. This CDR3 contains 14 residues. The CDR3 bases are TGTGCCAGCAGCGTGGGGGGTGGGACTGTCGAGCAGTTCTTC. Amino acids: CASSVGGGTVEQFF.

The chain couples TRBV4-1 to TRBJ2-7, with unresolved D. The germline V gene encodes CDR1 MGHRA and CDR2 YSYEKL. Trimming cost V 0 bases and J 3 bases, with 12 bases left between them. The CDR3 covers 15 residues. The CDR3 bases are TGCGCCAGCAGCCAAGATCTTTCGGCTGGCTACGAGCAGTACTTC. Protein sequence: CASSQDLSAGYEQYF.

This chain connects TRBV6-1 to TRBJ2-1, with a tentative D call TRBD2 (6 bases). The CDR3 is made up of 15 amino acids. V dropped 3 bases and J dropped 7 bases, with 16 bases sitting between them. CDR1 MNHNS and CDR2 SASEGT come from the germline V gene. CDR3: CASSELRTAGNEQFF. CDR3 bases: TGTGCCAGCAGTGAGTTGCGGACCGCGGGGAATGAGCAGTTCTTC.

The chain couples TRBV5-4 to TRBJ1-1; TRBD1 agrees at 9 bases. Trimming cost V 5 bases and J 4 bases; bases outside gene matches: 6. From germline, CDR1 is SGHNT and CDR2 YYREEE (reference sequence). The CDR3 totals 14 residues. CDR3 in DNA: TGTGCCAGCAGTCTGGACAGGGGAATCACTGAAGCTTTCTTT. It specifies CASSLDRGITEAFF.

The chain uses TRBV10-1 and TRBJ2-1, with 7 bases fitting TRBD1. CDR1 is WNHNN and CDR2 is SYGVQD in the germline V gene (reference sequence). This CDR3 spans 16 amino acids. V was pared by 3 bases and J by 3 bases, with 8 bases of the junction left unmatched. The CDR3, as DNA: TGCGCCAGCAGTGATTCCGAGGGGGCCGACTACAATGAGCAGTTCTTC. Protein: CASSDSEGADYNEQFF.

The gene calls are TRBV6-5 and TRBJ2-7; D is ambiguous. This CDR3 is 14 amino acids long. Trimming cost V 0 bases and J 2 bases, with 8 bases left between them. Germline CDR1 MNHEY, CDR2 SVGAGI. The CDR3 DNA is TGTGCCAGCAGTTACTCTGAGAACCCCTACGAGCAGTACTTC. Translation gives CASSYSENPYEQYF.

The chain uses TRBV19 and TRBJ1-5, with D perhaps TRBD1 (5 bases). CDR1 LNHDA and CDR2 SQIVND come from the germline V gene (reference sequence). The V end was cut by 3 bases, the J end by 4 bases, with 13 bases between. The CDR3 extends over 15 amino acids. CDR3 DNA: TGTGCCAGTAGTATGGGCCCAGGGTTAAATCAGCCCCAGCATTTT. It encodes CASSMGPGLNQPQHF.

The chain employs TRBV2 and TRBJ1-5; D is undetermined. The CDR3 is 16 residues long. CDR1 is SNHLY, CDR2 FYNNEI, per germline. The V and J ends lost 0 bases and 4 bases respectively, with 13 bases between them. CDR3 nucleotides: TGTGCCAGCAGTGAAGCGCTAGTAGCTCTGAATCAGCCCCAGCATTTT. This sequence encodes CASSEALVALNQPQHF.

V and J are TRBV2 and TRBJ1-1, with 8 nucleotides matching TRBD1. V lost 2 bases to trimming and J lost 0 bases; unmatched junction nucleotides: 5. Germline CDR1 SNHLY, CDR2 FYNNEI. The CDR3 has 16 amino acids. CDR3 sequence reads: CASSELGTGMNTEAFF. In DNA, the CDR3 is TGTGCCAGCAGTGAATTAGGGACAGGTATGAACACTGAAGCTTTCTTT. The entire variable domain, with the rest obtained from reference TRBV2 and TRBJ1-1, is as follows: EPEVTQTPSHQVTQMGQEVILRCVPISNHLYFYWYRQILGQKVEFLVSFYNNEISEKSEIFDDQFSVERPDGSNFTLKIRSTKLEDSAMYFCASSELGTGMNTEAFFGQGTRLTVV.

There are a few counts of this clone. The chain combines TRBV5-4 with TRBJ1-4; no definite D call. V was pared by 0 bases and J by 6 bases, with 9 bases between. The length of the CDR3 is 14 residues. Germline V gene lookup returns CDR1 SGHNT and CDR2 YYREEE (reference sequence). CDR3 residues: CASSLEGSHEKLFF. The CDR3 bases are TGTGCCAGCAGCTTGGAGGGTTCTCATGAAAAACTGTTTTTT.

The chain joins TRBV19 to TRBJ2-6, with D perhaps matching TRBD1 (6 bases). The V gene lost 5 bases and the J gene lost 2 bases, with 13 bases spanning the gap. The CDR3 extends over 16 amino acids. Germline CDR1 reads LNHDA; CDR2 reads SQIVND (reference sequence). CDR3 in amino acids: CASSSTGKPGANVLTF. CDR3 DNA sequence: TGTGCCAGTAGTTCTACAGGGAAGCCTGGGGCCAACGTCCTGACTTTC.

About this clone: The sample holds other DNA sequences that translate to the same CDR3. This chain uses TRBV27 with TRBJ1-1; TRBD1 agrees at 10 bases. Losses at the gene ends were 4 bases for V and 1 base for J; bases not matched to a gene: 0. The CDR3 has 14 amino acids. From germline, CDR1 is MNHEY and CDR2 SMNVEV (reference sequence). The CDR3 sequence: CASSWTGGNTEAFF. CDR3 DNA: TGTGCCAGCAGTTGGACAGGGGGGAACACTGAAGCTTTCTTT.

The chain is built from TRBV5-4 and TRBJ2-2; 7 bases are a match to TRBD1. The germline V gene encodes CDR1 SGHNT and CDR2 YYREEE (reference sequence). This CDR3 comprises 14 residues. J was trimmed by 1 base and V by 5 bases; bases with no gene match: 2. CDR3 in DNA: TGTGCCAGCAGAGACAGGGTGAACACCGGGGAGCTGTTTTTT. As protein: CASRDRVNTGELFF.

As for this clone: Within the sample, other DNA sequences also encode this same CDR3. V and J are TRBV30 and TRBJ2-5, with 9 bases lining up with TRBD1. Germline CDR1 reads GTSNPN; CDR2 reads SVGIG (reference sequence). V was pared by 0 bases and J by 5 bases, with 7 bases of the junction left unmatched. The CDR3 consists of 15 residues. The CDR3 DNA reads as TGTGCCTGGAGTGTTGGGGGGACAGGGCAGGAGACCCAGTACTTC. This translates into CAWSVGGTGQETQYF.

The chain couples TRBV28 to TRBJ2-2; 9 nucleotides agree with TRBD1. Germline assignment: CDR1 MDHEN and CDR2 SYDVKM. J lost 0 bases, V lost 3 bases, and 5 bases had no gene match. CDR3 length: 17 residues. DNA of the CDR3: TGTGCCAGCAGTTTCTTGACAGGGGGTACGAACACCGGGGAGCTGTTTTTT. It translates to CASSFLTGGTNTGELFF.

This chain links TRBV5-6 with TRBJ1-1; D gene unclear. Trimming cost V 0 bases and J 5 bases, with 20 bases left between them. The CDR3 loop spans 17 amino acids. Germline loops: CDR1 SGHDT, CDR2 YYEEEE. CDR3 coding DNA: TGTGCCAGCAGCTTGGTAGCGGGTATGACTTTGGGGACTGAAGCTTTCTTT. Its translation is CASSLVAGMTLGTEAFF.

In this sample, this clone turned up once. Other DNA sequences in the same sample also yield this CDR3. V gene TRBV7-9 combines with J gene TRBJ2-7; TRBD1 might be the D (6 bases). This CDR3 spans 14 amino acids. The ends were cut back, 5 bases at V and 2 bases at J, with 13 bases in the middle. CDR1 is SEHNR, CDR2 FQNEAQ, per germline (reference sequence). The CDR3 DNA follows: TGTGCCAGCAGCGCGACAGGCGCTACCTACGAGCAGTACTTC. Translating it yields CASSATGATYEQYF.